Listed below are T cell receptor beta chains from one sample, sequenced in a study of T cells in localized non-small cell lung cancer. Repertoires were generated with immunoSEQ multiplex PCR, while TCRdb's copy carries only in-frame clones and drops some. This table holds 30,000 or so clones, around 93% found once. Material: peripheral blood, obtained before any cancer treatment. The origin of the receptors is a female donor of 60 years or more with stage I lung adenocarcinoma. The conserved cysteine and the conserved F or W are not part of the CDR3 here. Rows give clone size only sometimes, using once, few, many, or a class for an expanded clone.

v_call,j_call,clone_size,cdr3_length,cdr3_aa
TRBV5-1,TRBJ2-1,NA,11,ASSGDSYNEQF
TRBV29-1,TRBJ2-3,once,12,SVGSGTVTDTQY
TRBV6-6,TRBJ2-5,NA,13,ASGTQSDYQETQY
TRBV18,TRBJ1-5,NA,14,ASSPTGQASNQPQH
TRBV9,TRBJ1-1,once,11,ASSFTSDTEAF
TRBV5-4,TRBJ1-2,NA,10,ASSLGLQAYT
TRBV30,TRBJ1-3,NA,12,AFWGGASGNTIY
TRBV9,TRBJ2-5,NA,13,ASSVRVAPSETQY
TRBV11-3,TRBJ1-5,once,15,ASILAPVYTSNQPQH
TRBV4-2,TRBJ1-2,NA,13,ASSQDQRTDYGYT
TRBV11-2,TRBJ2-7,NA,15,ASSLVVGGGSSYEQY
TRBV29-1,TRBJ1-5,NA,11,SVGSDRNQPQH
TRBV10-3,TRBJ2-3,once,14,AISDRRSFGADTQY